These 32 T cell receptor beta chains were all obtained from the same sample, sequenced in a study of blood T cell repertoires in COVID-19. Clones were read by immunoSEQ multiplex PCR, and TCRdb kept only the in-frame ones, dropping some. This sample has about 130,000 clones, with 88% found just once. What was sequenced was peripheral blood. The source is a man aged 45-60 years with acute or convalescent COVID-19.

The chain uses TRBV3-1 (or the pseudogene TRBV3-2) and TRBJ1-4, with D possibly TRBD1 on 5 matching bases. The CDR3 covers 16 residues. The germline V and J ends were trimmed by 4 bases and 7 bases, with 19 bases remaining between them. Germline V lookup: CDR1 LGHDT, CDR2 YNNKEL (reference sequence). The CDR3 sequence: CASSLFRQTGTEKLFF. CDR3 nucleotides: TGTGCCAGCAGCCTCTTTAGACAGACTGGAACTGAAAAACTGTTTTTT.

The CDR3 is CASLGEGWVTEAFF. The CDR3 bases are TGTGCCAGCCTTGGGGAGGGGTGGGTCACTGAAGCTTTCTTT. This chain uses TRBV2 with TRBJ1-1, with D possibly TRBD1 on 5 matching bases. Trimming stripped 8 bases from V and 4 bases from J, with 17 bases between. Per germline, CDR1 SNHLY and CDR2 FYNNEI. The CDR3 is made up of 14 amino acids.

The chain links TRBV5-4 to TRBJ1-4, with unresolved D. Germline-derived CDR1 and CDR2 are SGHNT and YYREEE (reference sequence). This CDR3 has 15 amino acids. V was shortened by 4 bases and J by 4 bases, with 14 bases between the two germline ends. The CDR3 nucleotides read TGTGCCAGCAGCCTAGACACGGGAGGTAATGAAAAACTGTTTTTT. It codes for CASSLDTGGNEKLFF.

The V gene is TRBV29-1, the J gene TRBJ1-1, with TRBD1 identical over 8 bases. CDR3 size: 13 residues. From germline, CDR1 is SQVTM and CDR2 ANQGSEA. The V and J ends lost 6 bases and 0 bases, in that order; junction bases with no gene match: 3. This chain's CDR3 is CSVTGGMNTEAFF. The CDR3 nucleotides are TGCAGCGTAACAGGGGGGATGAACACTGAAGCTTTCTTT.

Only a few counts were recorded for this clone. V usage is TRBV18 and J usage is TRBJ2-2; 9 positions match TRBD1. V lost 0 bases to trimming and J lost 6 bases; unmatched junction nucleotides: 2. This CDR3 spans 15 amino acids. The germline V gene has CDR1 KGHSH and CDR2 LQKENI. The CDR3 is CASSPPGQGAGELFF. The CDR3 DNA reads TGTGCCAGCTCACCACCGGGACAGGGAGCCGGGGAGCTGTTTTTT.

The chain employs TRBV16 and TRBJ1-1; 11 bases are shared with TRBD1. J lost 0 bases, V lost 4 bases, and 7 bases had no gene match. The CDR3 consists of 17 residues. Looked up from germline, CDR1 is KGHSY and CDR2 is FQNENV. CDR3 sequence (DNA): TGTGCCAGCAGCCGTTTGGACAGGGGGCGCCTGAACACTGAAGCTTTCTTT. It translates to CASSRLDRGRLNTEAFF. Combining the CDR3 with reference TRBV16 and TRBJ1-1 gives the whole variable domain GEEVAQTPKHLVRGEGQKAKLYCAPIKGHSYVFWYQQVLKNEFKFLISFQNENVFDETGMPKERFSAKCLPNSPCSLEIQATKLEDSAVYFCASSRLDRGRLNTEAFFGQGTRLTVV.

The V gene is TRBV5-1, the J gene TRBJ1-1; TRBD1 is a possible D gene (6 bases). This CDR3 is 14 amino acids long. V was trimmed by 4 bases and J by 3 bases, leaving 13 bases between them. Germline V gene lookup returns CDR1 SGHRS and CDR2 YFSETQ. The CDR3 spells CASSPQGSHTEAFF. The CDR3 DNA is TGCGCCAGCAGCCCACAGGGAAGTCACACTGAAGCTTTCTTT.

This clone was seen more than once but under ten times. The rearrangement uses TRBV10-3 and TRBJ2-5; D is uncertain. This CDR3 region has 12 residues. V gave up 6 bases and J gave up 5 bases, with 10 bases separating them. Germline V gives CDR1 ENHRY, CDR2 SYGVKD. CDR3 coding DNA: TGTGCCATCAGCGCCGGGTGGGAGACCCAGTACTTC. The encoded protein is CAISAGWETQYF.

The V gene is TRBV9, the J gene TRBJ1-3; D perhaps matches TRBD1 (6 bases). The CDR3 loop spans 15 amino acids. V was cut by 3 bases and J by 9 bases, with 19 bases left in between. CDR1 SGDLS and CDR2 YYNGEE come from the germline V gene. DNA for the CDR3: TGTGCCAGCAGCGCCTCCGGGGGGGGCGAGACCACCATATATTTT. This translates into CASSASGGGETTIYF.

This chain links TRBV5-1 with TRBJ1-1; 7 nucleotides align to TRBD1. CDR1 is SGHRS, CDR2 YFSETQ, per germline. This CDR3 region has 14 residues. V was pared by 4 bases and J by 3 bases, with 6 bases of the junction left unmatched. In nucleotides, the CDR3 is TGCGCCAGCAGCGGAGGACAGGATTACACTGAAGCTTTCTTT. Protein sequence: CASSGGQDYTEAFF. Full variable domain (rest looked up from reference TRBV5-1 and TRBJ1-1): KAGVTQTPRYLIKTRGQQVTLSCSPISGHRSVSWYQQTPGQGLQFLFEYFSETQRNKGNFPGRFSGRQFSNSRSEMNVSTLELGDSALYLCASSGGQDYTEAFFGQGTRLTVV.

The rearrangement uses TRBV9 and TRBJ2-4, with 9 bases identical to TRBD2. CDR1 SGDLS and CDR2 YYNGEE come from the germline V gene. V lost 0 bases and J lost 8; bases outside the gene matches: 6. The CDR3 has 15 amino acids. CDR3 bases: TGTGCCAGCAGCGTAGTCGCGGGAGGGCCAGACATTCAGTACTTC. It is translated as CASSVVAGGPDIQYF.

V and J are TRBV7-6 and TRBJ2-7, with D possibly matching TRBD1 (6 bases). V was trimmed by 5 bases and J by 2 bases, leaving 22 bases between them. The CDR3 covers 17 residues. Germline V gene data show CDR1 as SGHVS and CDR2 as FNYEAQ. The CDR3 coding sequence is TGTGCCAGCAGCGTAGATAACAGGGAAAATCGCCCCTACGAGCAGTACTTC. Its translation is CASSVDNRENRPYEQYF.

This CDR3 reads CASSPESSRAPYNEQFF. DNA for the CDR3: TGTGCCAGCAGCCCCGAGTCGAGCAGGGCGCCTTACAATGAGCAGTTCTTC. The genes are TRBV3-1 (or the pseudogene TRBV3-2) and TRBJ2-1, with D possibly being TRBD1 (5 bases). Trimming cost V 4 bases and J 4 bases, with 20 bases left between them. CDR3 size: 17 residues. CDR1 is LGHDT and CDR2 is YNNKEL in the germline V gene (reference sequence).

V usage is TRBV7-2 and J usage is TRBJ2-7; the D is unclear. CDR3 length: 14 residues. Germline lookup yields CDR1 SGHTA and CDR2 FQGNSA. V lost 1 base, J lost 0 bases, and 7 bases lay in between. The chain's CDR3 is CASSLVHSSYEQYF. The CDR3, as DNA: TGTGCCAGCAGCTTAGTGCACAGCTCCTACGAGCAGTACTTC.

The chain combines TRBV20-1 with TRBJ1-1, with no clear D. Germline CDR1 DFQATT, CDR2 SNEGSKA (reference sequence). The V end was cut by 3 bases, the J end by 0 bases, with 17 bases between. The CDR3 has 16 amino acids. The CDR3 nucleotides are TGCAGTGCTAGTAAAGGGAGGCGGAGGGTGAACACTGAAGCTTTCTTT. Protein product: CSASKGRRRVNTEAFF.

The chain carries TRBV12-5 and TRBJ1-2, with D uncertain. Germline CDR1 is LGHNT and CDR2 is FRNRAP. Trimming left V 1 base short and J 2 bases short, with 8 bases between. The CDR3 spans 14 residues. Here the CDR3 reads CASGLERSNYGYTF. CDR3 DNA: TGTGCTAGTGGTTTGGAGAGGTCAAACTATGGCTACACCTTC.

This clone was recorded once. The CDR3 coding sequence is TGTGCCATCAGTGAGTCGGGAAACAGGGTCAACACCATATATTTT. Protein: CAISESGNRVNTIYF. This rearrangement joins TRBV10-3 to TRBJ1-3; maybe TRBD1 (6 bases). In germline, CDR1 is ENHRY, CDR2 SYGVKD. The V end was cut by 0 bases, the J end by 7 bases, with 13 bases between. There are 15 residues in the CDR3.

This chain uses TRBV7-9 with TRBJ1-2; 7 bases align to TRBD1. V gave up 7 bases and J gave up 6 bases; unmatched junction bases: 8. CDR3 size: 13 residues. The V gene's germline CDR1 is SEHNR and CDR2 FQNEAQ (reference sequence). The CDR3 region has the DNA TGTGCCAGCAACCCGGGACAGATAAATGGCTACACCTTC. It codes for CASNPGQINGYTF.

This chain's CDR3 is CAISGGQANTEAFF. CDR3 nucleotides: TGTGCCATCAGTGGAGGACAGGCCAACACTGAAGCTTTCTTT. V gene TRBV10-3 combines with J gene TRBJ1-1; 7 bases fit TRBD1. CDR1 and CDR2 from the germline V gene are ENHRY and SYGVKD. V lost 4 bases, J lost 2 bases, and 4 bases stayed unmatched. This CDR3 is built from 14 residues.

This clone was seen only a few times. V usage is TRBV6-6 and J usage is TRBJ1-6; D might be TRBD1 (6 bases). With 6 bases removed from V and 7 bases from J, the gap between germline ends came to 25 bases. CDR1 and CDR2 from the germline V gene are MNHNY and SVGAGI (reference sequence). This CDR3 has 18 amino acids. CDR3 sequence reads: CASRRGMGGSQGNSPLHF. CDR3 nucleotides: TGTGCCAGCAGGCGAGGGATGGGGGGGTCTCAGGGGAATTCACCCCTCCACTTT.

The chain combines TRBV25-1 with TRBJ2-7; 7 nucleotides align to TRBD1. J lost 2 bases, V lost 5 bases, and 6 bases had no gene match. Germline V gene lookup returns CDR1 MGHDK and CDR2 SYGVNS. There are 14 residues in the CDR3. The CDR3 is CASSSRTGTYEQYF. For the CDR3, the DNA is TGTGCCAGCAGTTCCCGGACAGGTACCTACGAGCAGTACTTC.

The V gene is TRBV4-1, the J gene TRBJ2-1; 11 nucleotides match TRBD2. CDR3 length equals 18 residues. The germline gives CDR1 MGHRA, CDR2 YSYEKL. Unmatched junction bases numbered 8, after V lost 1 base and J lost 3 bases. The DNA for the CDR3 is TGCGCCAGCAGCCAAGGGCCTCTAGCGGGGGGACTCTACAATGAGCAGTTCTTC. Its protein product is CASSQGPLAGGLYNEQFF.

A single count supports this clone. The CDR3 loop is CASSLDLNTEAFF. The CDR3 DNA reads as TGTGCCAGCAGCCTAGACCTGAACACTGAAGCTTTCTTT. This chain uses TRBV6-5 with TRBJ1-1; D unresolved. Looked up from germline, CDR1 is MNHEY and CDR2 is SVGAGI. This CDR3 spans 13 amino acids. Trimming cost V 6 bases and J 0 bases, with 8 bases left between them.

The chain combines TRBV7-9 with TRBJ2-3; 9 bases are a match to TRBD2. The CDR3 contains 16 residues. Germline lookup yields CDR1 SEHNR and CDR2 FQNEAQ (reference sequence). Germline trimming cut 2 bases from V and 2 bases from J; bases unmatched to any gene: 5. CDR3 in DNA: TGTGCCAGCAGCTTACGTCCTAGCGGGGCCACAGATACGCAGTATTTT. As protein: CASSLRPSGATDTQYF.

The CDR3 bases are TGTGCCAGCATCTCCGACAGTCATACTGAAGCTTTCTTT. This gives the protein CASISDSHTEAFF. V and J are TRBV12-3 or TRBV12-4 and TRBJ1-1, with D perhaps TRBD1 (5 bases). V lost 7 bases and J 5 bases, leaving 14 bases between the germline ends. The CDR3 has 13 amino acids.

J is TRBJ1-1 and V is TRBV12-5; TRBD1 is a possible D gene (6 bases). Trimming stripped 6 bases from V and 1 base from J, with 9 bases between. This CDR3 has 13 residues. From germline, CDR1 is LGHNT and CDR2 FRNRAP. CDR3 bases: TGTGCTAGTGGCTTACAGGGGAACACTGAAGCTTTCTTT. It is translated as CASGLQGNTEAFF.

The V gene is TRBV6-6, the J gene TRBJ1-3; D might be TRBD1 (5 bases). CDR1 and CDR2 from the germline V gene are MNHNY and SVGAGI (reference sequence). This CDR3 has 16 amino acids. V dropped 0 bases and J dropped 4 bases, with 13 bases sitting between them. CDR3 coding DNA: TGTGCCAGCAGTTACTCGAGTCCTGCAGGGGGAAACACCATATATTTT. This gives the protein CASSYSSPAGGNTIYF.

This clone was seen once. The chain joins TRBV28 to TRBJ1-6; D is uncertain. This CDR3 has 12 residues. Looked up from germline, CDR1 is MDHEN and CDR2 is SYDVKM. V was pared by 7 bases and J by 7 bases, with 8 bases between. The CDR3 region has the DNA TGTGCCAGCACCCGAGCGAATTCACCCCTCCACTTT. Encoded protein: CASTRANSPLHF.

The rearrangement links TRBV12-3 or TRBV12-4 to TRBJ1-2; D not certain. Between the trimmed V and J ends, which lost 6 bases and 8 bases, there was a span of 13 bases. The CDR3 is 12 residues long. The CDR3 coding sequence is TGTGCCAGCAGCCGACCTGCCAGGGGCTACACCTTC. It is translated as CASSRPARGYTF.

This rearrangement joins TRBV7-9 to TRBJ1-2; a possible D gene is TRBD1 (6 bases). CDR3 length: 14 residues. The V end was cut by 5 bases, the J end by 3 bases, with 13 bases between. Per the germline V gene, CDR1 is SEHNR and CDR2 is FQNEAQ (reference sequence). The CDR3 protein is CASSPRGQYYGYTF. CDR3 sequence (DNA): TGTGCCAGCAGCCCCCGAGGACAGTACTATGGCTACACCTTC.

This clone was recorded once. The chain couples TRBV5-1 to TRBJ2-5; D is possibly TRBD2 (5 bases). CDR1 SGHRS and CDR2 YFSETQ come from the germline V gene. The V gene lost 4 bases and the J gene lost 5 bases, with 12 bases spanning the gap. The CDR3 covers 13 residues. This CDR3 reads CASSEGSGETQYF. CDR3 nucleotide sequence: TGCGCCAGCAGCGAGGGTAGTGGGGAGACCCAGTACTTC.

CDR3 nucleotide sequence: TGTGCCAGCAGGCTATGGACTAGCGGGAGGGCCAGTGAGCAGTTCTTC. Encoded protein: CASRLWTSGRASEQFF. The chain employs TRBV28 and TRBJ2-1; the match to TRBD2 covers 15 bases. With 6 bases clipped from V and 9 bases from J, the junction kept 9 bases outside the gene matches. Germline-derived CDR1 and CDR2 are MDHEN and SYDVKM. This CDR3 has 16 residues.